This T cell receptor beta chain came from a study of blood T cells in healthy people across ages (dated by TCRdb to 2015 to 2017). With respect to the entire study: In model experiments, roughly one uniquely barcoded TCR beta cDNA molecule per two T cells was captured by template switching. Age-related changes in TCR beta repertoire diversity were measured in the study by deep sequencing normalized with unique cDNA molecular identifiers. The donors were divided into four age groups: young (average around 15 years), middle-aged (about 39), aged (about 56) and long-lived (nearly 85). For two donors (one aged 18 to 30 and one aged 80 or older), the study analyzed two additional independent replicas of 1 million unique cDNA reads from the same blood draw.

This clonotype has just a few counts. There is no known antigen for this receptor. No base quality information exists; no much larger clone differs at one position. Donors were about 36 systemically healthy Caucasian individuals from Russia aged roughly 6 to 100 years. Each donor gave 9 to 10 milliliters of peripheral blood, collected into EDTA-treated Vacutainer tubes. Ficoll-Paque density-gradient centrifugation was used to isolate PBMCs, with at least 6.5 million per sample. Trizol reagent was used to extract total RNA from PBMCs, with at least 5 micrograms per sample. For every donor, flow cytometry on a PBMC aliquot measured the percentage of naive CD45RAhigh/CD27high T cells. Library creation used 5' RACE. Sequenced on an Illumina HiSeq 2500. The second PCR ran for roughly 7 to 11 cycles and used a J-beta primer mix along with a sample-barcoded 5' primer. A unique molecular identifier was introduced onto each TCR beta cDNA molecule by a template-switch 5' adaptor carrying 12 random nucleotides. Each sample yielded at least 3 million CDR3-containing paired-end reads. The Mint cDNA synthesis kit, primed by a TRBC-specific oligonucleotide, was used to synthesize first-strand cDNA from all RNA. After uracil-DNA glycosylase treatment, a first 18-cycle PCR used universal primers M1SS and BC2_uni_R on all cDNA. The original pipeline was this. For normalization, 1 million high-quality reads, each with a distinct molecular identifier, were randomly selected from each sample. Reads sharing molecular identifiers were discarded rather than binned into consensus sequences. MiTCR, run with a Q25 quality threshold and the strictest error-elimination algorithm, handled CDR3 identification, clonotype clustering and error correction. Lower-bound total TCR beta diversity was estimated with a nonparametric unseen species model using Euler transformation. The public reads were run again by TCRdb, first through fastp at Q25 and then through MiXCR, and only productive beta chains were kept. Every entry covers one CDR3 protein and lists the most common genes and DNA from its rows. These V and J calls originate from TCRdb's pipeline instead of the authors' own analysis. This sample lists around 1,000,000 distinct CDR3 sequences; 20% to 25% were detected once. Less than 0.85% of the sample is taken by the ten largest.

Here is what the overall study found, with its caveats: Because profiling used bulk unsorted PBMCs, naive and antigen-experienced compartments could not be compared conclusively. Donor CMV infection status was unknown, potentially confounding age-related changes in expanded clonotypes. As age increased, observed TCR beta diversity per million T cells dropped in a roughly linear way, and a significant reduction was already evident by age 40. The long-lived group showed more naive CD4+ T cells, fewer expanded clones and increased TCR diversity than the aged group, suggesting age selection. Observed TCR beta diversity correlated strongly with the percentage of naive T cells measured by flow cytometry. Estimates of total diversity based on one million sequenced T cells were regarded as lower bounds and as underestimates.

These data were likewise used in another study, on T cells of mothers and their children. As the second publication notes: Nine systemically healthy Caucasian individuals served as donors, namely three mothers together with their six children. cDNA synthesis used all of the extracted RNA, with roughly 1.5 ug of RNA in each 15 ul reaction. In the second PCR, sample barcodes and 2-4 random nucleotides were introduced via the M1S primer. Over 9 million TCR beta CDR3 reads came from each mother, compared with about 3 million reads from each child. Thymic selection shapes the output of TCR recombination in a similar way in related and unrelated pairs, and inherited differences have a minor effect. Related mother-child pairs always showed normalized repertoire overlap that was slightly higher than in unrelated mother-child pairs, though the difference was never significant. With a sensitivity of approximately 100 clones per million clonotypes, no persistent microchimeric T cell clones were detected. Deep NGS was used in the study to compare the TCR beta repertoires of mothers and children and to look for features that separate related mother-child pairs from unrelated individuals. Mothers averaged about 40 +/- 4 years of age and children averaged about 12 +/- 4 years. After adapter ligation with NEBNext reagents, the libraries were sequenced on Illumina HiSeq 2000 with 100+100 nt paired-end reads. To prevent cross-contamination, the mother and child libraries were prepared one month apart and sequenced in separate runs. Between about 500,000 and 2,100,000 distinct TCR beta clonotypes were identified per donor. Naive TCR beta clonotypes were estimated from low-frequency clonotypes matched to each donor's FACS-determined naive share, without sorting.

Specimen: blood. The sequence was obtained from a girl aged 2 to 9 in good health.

The CDR3 sequence is CASSGRHPEAFF. Here is the DNA: TGTGCCAGCAGCGGTCGACACCCTGAAGCTTTCTTT. Rearrangement joined TRBV7-9 to TRBJ1-1, with no confidently assigned D gene. The CDR3 holds 12 amino acids from the cysteine to the phenylalanine. The entry retains the CDR3 DNA only, 36 bases that are in frame from base 1. The junction carries 10 bases between V and J, which are trimmed by 5 bases and 6 bases respectively. The germline V gene (reference sequence) supplies CDR1 SEHNR and CDR2 FQNEAQ.